Given below is one TCR beta chain in context. Antigen: not known. The data belong to a study of cytomegalovirus exposure and HLA in healthy donors. The J segment lost 10 bases and the V segment lost 5 bases, leaving 21 bases of the junction unmatched. This CDR3 is 18 amino acids long. The germline CDR1 and CDR2 sequences are SGHTA and FQGNSA. General observations from the study: Among immune exposure information, only CMV serostatus was available. From TCR beta sequences, most subjects' HLA-A and HLA-B alleles were reportedly predicted accurately. The study dropped some indistinguishable V segments, TRBV6-2 and TRBV6-3 among them.

Among the donors, all were healthy bone marrow donors. The primer mix had 60 Vbeta and 13 Jbeta primers. The assay was immunoSEQ multiplex PCR, and TCRdb's table has in-frame clones only and misses some. The sample yields 180,000 or so clones, 9.5% seen once. The origin of this receptor is a woman in her 30s in good health and CMV-seropositive. The sample was PBMCs. The V and J genes are TRBV7-2 and TRBJ2-1; 9 positions agree with TRBD2. CDR3 protein: CASSLGGGLAGGLGEQFF. Written as DNA, the CDR3 is TGTGCCAGCAGCCTAGGAGGTGGATTGGCGGGAGGGCTTGGGGAGCAGTTCTTC.